Listed below are T cell receptor beta chains from one sample, sequenced in a study of control samples from healthy donors and cancer patients. Sequenced by immunoSEQ multiplex PCR; TCRdb stores in-frame clones only, minus some. The sample includes about 12,000 clones, roughly 90% of them seen just once. Sequencing used formalin-fixed, paraffin-embedded tissue. Receptors originate from a male donor with melanoma. CDR3s include the opening cysteine and the closing phenylalanine or tryptophan. Fields, in order: V gene, clone size, J gene, D gene, CDR3 protein, CDR3 DNA. A D gene is named only where the DNA matches it firmly. Size tells how often a clone was seen (once, few, many) or the class of an expanded clone, and some rows leave it out.

V gene: TRBV4-3
clone size: .
J gene: TRBJ1-3
D gene: .
CDR3 protein: CASSRQQGTGNTIYF
CDR3 DNA: TGCGCCAGCAGCCGCCAACAGGGTACTGGAAACACCATATATTTT

V gene: TRBV11-3
clone size: .
J gene: TRBJ2-1
D gene: TRBD2
CDR3 protein: CASSLSGAGGEQFF
CDR3 DNA: TGTGCCAGCAGCTTATCCGGAGCGGGAGGCGAGCAGTTCTTC

V gene: TRBV4-2
clone size: .
J gene: TRBJ2-3
D gene: TRBD2
CDR3 protein: CASSHTGGFADTQYF
CDR3 DNA: TGTGCCAGCAGCCATACGGGAGGCTTCGCAGATACGCAGTATTTT

V gene: TRBV30
clone size: .
J gene: TRBJ2-1
D gene: TRBD2
CDR3 protein: CAWSFVAQAGTRGREQFF
CDR3 DNA: TGTGCCTGGAGTTTCGTGGCCCAAGCCGGGACTAGGGGACGTGAGCAGTTCTTC

V gene: TRBV4-3
clone size: .
J gene: TRBJ1-2
D gene: .
CDR3 protein: CASSLVSWGYYGYTF
CDR3 DNA: TGCGCCAGCAGCCTGGTATCCTGGGGGTACTATGGCTACACCTTC

V gene: TRBV3-1/TRBV3-2
clone size: .
J gene: TRBJ1-2
D gene: .
CDR3 protein: CASSQSVGFSGYTF
CDR3 DNA: TGTGCCAGCAGCCAAAGCGTGGGATTCAGTGGCTACACCTTC

V gene: TRBV19
clone size: once
J gene: TRBJ2-2
D gene: TRBD2
CDR3 protein: CASTWGLAGVGTGELFF
CDR3 DNA: TGTGCCAGCACTTGGGGGTTAGCGGGAGTAGGTACCGGGGAGCTGTTTTTT

V gene: TRBV2
clone size: few
J gene: TRBJ2-6
D gene: TRBD1
CDR3 protein: CASSLIGQGASGANVLTF
CDR3 DNA: TGTGCCAGCAGCCTAATCGGACAGGGGGCTTCTGGGGCCAACGTCCTGACTTTC

V gene: TRBV3-1/TRBV3-2
clone size: .
J gene: TRBJ1-1
D gene: .
CDR3 protein: CASSQARPPGNTEAFF
CDR3 DNA: TGTGCCAGCAGCCAAGCGCGACCGCCGGGGAACACTGAAGCTTTCTTT

V gene: TRBV12-3/TRBV12-4
clone size: .
J gene: TRBJ2-1
D gene: TRBD1
CDR3 protein: CASTTTGFNEQFF
CDR3 DNA: TGTGCCAGCACCACGACAGGGTTCAATGAGCAGTTCTTC

V gene: TRBV19
clone size: .
J gene: TRBJ1-2
D gene: .
CDR3 protein: CASSIAPSREYGYTF
CDR3 DNA: TGTGCCAGTAGTATAGCGCCCTCTCGGGAGTATGGCTACACCTTC

V gene: TRBV9
clone size: .
J gene: TRBJ1-2
D gene: .
CDR3 protein: CASSVALSGEKYGYTF
CDR3 DNA: TGTGCCAGCAGCGTAGCTTTGTCAGGAGAGAAGTATGGCTACACCTTC

V gene: TRBV30
clone size: .
J gene: TRBJ2-7
D gene: TRBD2
CDR3 protein: CAWSQWERGEEQYF
CDR3 DNA: TGTGCCTGGAGTCAGTGGGAGCGGGGGGAGGAGCAGTACTTC

V gene: TRBV5-4
clone size: .
J gene: TRBJ2-3
D gene: TRBD2
CDR3 protein: CASSQAGGRTDTQYF
CDR3 DNA: TGTGCCAGCAGCCAAGCGGGAGGTAGGACAGATACGCAGTATTTT

V gene: TRBV11-2
clone size: .
J gene: TRBJ1-1
D gene: .
CDR3 protein: CASSSHSGRSPSRTTEAFF
CDR3 DNA: TGTGCCAGCAGCTCACATTCGGGGAGGTCACCGTCCCGGACTACTGAAGCTTTCTTT

V gene: TRBV19
clone size: .
J gene: TRBJ1-2
D gene: TRBD1
CDR3 protein: CASSSLGQGGGYTF
CDR3 DNA: TGTGCCAGTAGTTCCCTTGGACAGGGAGGAGGCTACACCTTC

V gene: TRBV14
clone size: .
J gene: TRBJ2-1
D gene: .
CDR3 protein: CASSQDWSGEQFF
CDR3 DNA: TGTGCCAGCAGCCAAGACTGGTCGGGAGAGCAGTTCTTC

V gene: TRBV27
clone size: .
J gene: TRBJ2-3
D gene: .
CDR3 protein: CASLRSSTDTQYF
CDR3 DNA: TGTGCCAGCCTACGTAGTAGCACAGATACGCAGTATTTT

V gene: TRBV6-5
clone size: .
J gene: TRBJ2-7
D gene: .
CDR3 protein: CASRGGQFYEQYF
CDR3 DNA: TGTGCCAGCAGGGGGGGACAGTTCTACGAGCAGTACTTC

V gene: TRBV21-1
clone size: .
J gene: TRBJ2-5
D gene: .
CDR3 protein: CASSKESYQETQYF
CDR3 DNA: TGTGCCAGCAGCAAAGAATCGTACCAAGAGACCCAGTACTTC

V gene: TRBV18
clone size: .
J gene: TRBJ2-4
D gene: .
CDR3 protein: CASSLESKNIQYF
CDR3 DNA: TGTGCCAGCTCACTCGAGAGCAAAAACATTCAGTACTTC

V gene: TRBV2
clone size: .
J gene: TRBJ2-2
D gene: .
CDR3 protein: CASMGVIKAGELFF
CDR3 DNA: TGTGCCAGCATGGGGGTAATCAAGGCCGGGGAGCTGTTTTTT

V gene: TRBV9
clone size: .
J gene: TRBJ1-5
D gene: .
CDR3 protein: CASSAGDHQPQHF
CDR3 DNA: TGTGCCAGCAGCGCAGGGGATCATCAGCCCCAGCATTTT

V gene: TRBV5-6
clone size: .
J gene: TRBJ1-1
D gene: .
CDR3 protein: CASSLYWLRGSARDTEAFF
CDR3 DNA: TGTGCCAGCAGCTTGTATTGGTTACGGGGTTCTGCTAGGGACACTGAAGCTTTCTTT

V gene: TRBV4-2
clone size: .
J gene: TRBJ2-4
D gene: TRBD2
CDR3 protein: CASSQVGRTSGISKNIQYF
CDR3 DNA: TGTGCCAGCAGCCAAGTAGGAAGGACTAGCGGGATAAGCAAAAACATTCAGTACTTC

V gene: TRBV24-1
clone size: once
J gene: TRBJ2-2
D gene: .
CDR3 protein: CATSEPSGWKLFF
CDR3 DNA: TGTGCCACCAGTGAACCCTCAGGGTGGAAGCTGTTTTTT

V gene: TRBV19
clone size: once
J gene: TRBJ1-4
D gene: .
CDR3 protein: CASRGNEKLFF
CDR3 DNA: TGTGCCAGTAGGGGGAATGAAAAACTGTTTTTT

V gene: TRBV5-6
clone size: .
J gene: TRBJ2-3
D gene: .
CDR3 protein: CASSLSARGKGTQYF
CDR3 DNA: TGTGCCAGCAGCTTGTCCGCCCGGGGTAAAGGTACGCAGTATTTT

V gene: TRBV23-1
clone size: .
J gene: TRBJ1-4
D gene: .
CDR3 protein: CASSQSGTATNEKLFF
CDR3 DNA: TGCGCCAGCAGTCAATCAGGAACTGCAACTAATGAAAAACTGTTTTTT

V gene: TRBV6-5
clone size: .
J gene: TRBJ1-5
D gene: .
CDR3 protein: CASSYSPLRNQPQHF
CDR3 DNA: TGTGCCAGCAGTTATTCGCCGCTCCGGAATCAGCCCCAGCATTTT

V gene: TRBV5-1
clone size: .
J gene: TRBJ2-1
D gene: .
CDR3 protein: CASSLGDNNEQFF
CDR3 DNA: TGCGCCAGCAGCTTGGGCGATAACAATGAGCAGTTCTTC

V gene: TRBV30
clone size: .
J gene: TRBJ1-1
D gene: TRBD1
CDR3 protein: CAWSAGTVMNTEAFF
CDR3 DNA: TGTGCCTGGAGCGCCGGGACAGTGATGAACACTGAAGCTTTCTTT

V gene: TRBV10-3
clone size: .
J gene: TRBJ2-7
D gene: .
CDR3 protein: CAIRGGGYEQYF
CDR3 DNA: TGTGCCATCAGGGGTGGGGGTTACGAGCAGTACTTC

V gene: TRBV9
clone size: once
J gene: TRBJ2-3
D gene: TRBD2
CDR3 protein: CASSVATSGGGTQYF
CDR3 DNA: TGTGCCAGCAGCGTAGCGACTAGCGGTGGGGGGACGCAGTATTTT

V gene: TRBV11-3
clone size: .
J gene: TRBJ2-2
D gene: TRBD2
CDR3 protein: CASSPAGTGELFF
CDR3 DNA: TGTGCCAGCAGCCCAGCGGGGACCGGGGAGCTGTTTTTT

V gene: TRBV3-1/TRBV3-2
clone size: .
J gene: TRBJ1-5
D gene: .
CDR3 protein: CASSQGNSFNQPQHF
CDR3 DNA: TGTGCCAGCAGCCAAGGGAACAGCTTCAATCAGCCCCAGCATTTT

V gene: TRBV6-4
clone size: .
J gene: TRBJ2-3
D gene: .
CDR3 protein: CASSDDPQGAQYF
CDR3 DNA: TGTGCCAGCAGTGACGACCCACAGGGCGCGCAGTATTTT

V gene: TRBV12-3/TRBV12-4
clone size: .
J gene: TRBJ2-7
D gene: .
CDR3 protein: CASSRQYEQYF
CDR3 DNA: TGTGCCAGCAGCCGTCAGTACGAGCAGTACTTC

V gene: TRBV7-6
clone size: .
J gene: TRBJ1-1
D gene: .
CDR3 protein: CASSLSREMNTEAFF
CDR3 DNA: TGTGCCAGCAGCTTATCGCGGGAAATGAACACTGAAGCTTTCTTT

V gene: TRBV5-1
clone size: .
J gene: TRBJ2-6
D gene: .
CDR3 protein: CASSLVGTGANVLTF
CDR3 DNA: TGCGCCAGCAGCTTGGTTGGGACCGGGGCCAACGTCCTGACTTTC

V gene: TRBV7-2
clone size: .
J gene: TRBJ2-1
D gene: TRBD2
CDR3 protein: CASSLGGSGNNEQFF
CDR3 DNA: TGTGCCAGCAGCTTAGGGGGTAGCGGGAACAATGAGCAGTTCTTC

V gene: TRBV9
clone size: once
J gene: TRBJ1-3
D gene: .
CDR3 protein: CASSPVGNTIYF
CDR3 DNA: TGTGCCAGCAGCCCAGTCGGAAACACCATATATTTT

V gene: TRBV3-1/TRBV3-2
clone size: once
J gene: TRBJ1-6
D gene: .
CDR3 protein: CASSQGGGHNSPLHF
CDR3 DNA: TGTGCCAGCAGCCAAGGGGGGGGCCATAATTCACCCCTCCACTTT

V gene: TRBV5-1
clone size: .
J gene: TRBJ1-1
D gene: .
CDR3 protein: CASSLAGSGAMNTEAFF
CDR3 DNA: TGCGCCAGCAGCTTGGCCGGTTCAGGGGCCATGAACACTGAAGCTTTCTTT

V gene: TRBV5-1
clone size: .
J gene: TRBJ2-5
D gene: .
CDR3 protein: CASSFAGLRETQYF
CDR3 DNA: TGCGCCAGCAGCTTCGCCGGGTTAAGAGAGACCCAGTACTTC

V gene: TRBV13
clone size: .
J gene: TRBJ1-1
D gene: .
CDR3 protein: CASSFPLNTEAFF
CDR3 DNA: TGTGCCAGCAGCTTCCCGTTGAACACTGAAGCTTTCTTT

V gene: TRBV5-1
clone size: .
J gene: TRBJ1-6
D gene: .
CDR3 protein: CASNSDRNSPLHF
CDR3 DNA: TGCGCCAGCAACTCCGACAGGAATTCACCCCTCCACTTT

V gene: TRBV24-1
clone size: .
J gene: TRBJ1-4
D gene: TRBD1
CDR3 protein: CATSDLPKGARVWVTNEKLFF
CDR3 DNA: TGTGCCACCAGTGATTTGCCCAAGGGGGCGAGGGTGTGGGTAACTAATGAAAAACTGTTTTTT

V gene: TRBV7-2
clone size: .
J gene: TRBJ1-1
D gene: TRBD1
CDR3 protein: CASSLVFAGGITEAFF
CDR3 DNA: TGTGCCAGCAGCTTAGTGTTTGCAGGGGGCATCACTGAAGCTTTCTTT

V gene: TRBV21-1
clone size: .
J gene: TRBJ2-1
D gene: .
CDR3 protein: CASSRLAGDDNEQFF
CDR3 DNA: TGTGCCAGCAGCAGACTAGCGGGAGATGACAATGAGCAGTTCTTC

V gene: TRBV2
clone size: .
J gene: TRBJ2-2
D gene: .
CDR3 protein: CASTGQGTGELFF
CDR3 DNA: TGTGCCAGCACTGGGCAGGGAACCGGGGAGCTGTTTTTT

V gene: TRBV5-5
clone size: few
J gene: TRBJ2-4
D gene: TRBD1
CDR3 protein: CASSYSRQGWVIQYF
CDR3 DNA: TGTGCCAGCAGTTATTCCAGACAGGGGTGGGTCATTCAGTACTTC

V gene: TRBV19
clone size: .
J gene: TRBJ1-4
D gene: .
CDR3 protein: CASSIPGWEKLFF
CDR3 DNA: TGTGCCAGTAGTATACCAGGGTGGGAAAAACTGTTTTTT